One and the same sample provided the 19 T cell receptor beta chains below, sequenced in a study of beta chain features in type 1 diabetes. Study-wide results and limits: Significant though moderate, a shortening of TCRB CDR3s appeared in all four CD4+ subsets of Type 1 diabetes patients.

Which antigens these TCRs recognize remains unknown. As every portion of the isolated RNA was reverse transcribed, the sequencing read expressed TCRB transcripts. Using immunoSEQ multiplex PCR, the repertoire was profiled, and TCRdb retains in-frame clones only, with some absent. Among tens of thousands of clones listed, 65% were seen once. Material: Tregs from blood. The receptor set was obtained from a young woman with type 1 diabetes.

Comments on this clone: The identical CDR3 is also encoded by other nucleotide sequences in the sample. V usage is TRBV6-6 and J usage is TRBJ1-1, with no clear D. V lost 2 bases, J lost 0 bases, and 4 bases lay in between. CDR1 is MNHNY and CDR2 is SVGAGI in the germline V gene (reference sequence). CDR3 length: 13 amino acids. CDR3 DNA: TGTGCCAGCAGTTACCAAATGAACACTGAAGCTTTCTTT. The encoded protein is CASSYQMNTEAFF.

The chain joins TRBV7-2 to TRBJ2-1; 14 bases fit TRBD2. Germline-derived CDR1 and CDR2 are SGHTA and FQGNSA. With 5 bases clipped from V and 6 bases from J, the junction kept 15 bases outside the gene matches. This CDR3 contains 19 residues. CDR3 protein: CASSAGTSGRPVRSNEQFF. The CDR3, as DNA: TGTGCCAGCAGCGCCGGGACTAGCGGGAGACCGGTCCGGTCCAATGAGCAGTTCTTC.

The table lists this clone with a few counts. CDR3 protein: CASSLQTGPGNTIYF. DNA of the CDR3: TGTGCCAGCAGCCTCCAGACAGGGCCTGGAAACACCATATATTTT. The chain employs TRBV7-2 and TRBJ1-3, with 7 nucleotides matching TRBD1. Germline lookup yields CDR1 SGHTA and CDR2 FQGNSA. Trimming removed 5 bases from V and 2 bases from J; junction bases left unmatched: 6. The CDR3 length is 15 residues.

CDR3 residues: CASSPQGHNEQFF. DNA of the CDR3: TGTGCCAGCAGCCCACAGGGGCACAATGAGCAGTTCTTC. The chain has TRBV11-3 and TRBJ2-1, with 7 positions matching TRBD1. V was pared by 5 bases and J by 5 bases, with 3 bases of the junction left unmatched. Germline CDR1 and CDR2: SGHNT and YENEEA. CDR3 length: 13 residues.

This chain connects TRBV7-8 to TRBJ2-5; 8 nucleotides line up with TRBD1. The length of the CDR3 is 16 residues. V dropped 1 base and J dropped 5; count of bases not matched to a gene: 9. Germline V lookup: CDR1 SGHVS, CDR2 FQNEAQ. The CDR3 loop is CASSLGARGPGETQYF. The CDR3 bases are TGTGCCAGCAGCTTAGGGGCCAGGGGGCCGGGGGAGACCCAGTACTTC.

This chain uses TRBV19 with TRBJ2-5; 7 positions match TRBD1. The CDR3 consists of 14 residues. CDR1 and CDR2 (germline): LNHDA, SQIVND (reference sequence). V was clipped by 5 bases and J by 5 bases; unmatched bases: 8. For the CDR3, the DNA is TGTGCCAGTAGTCCCGGGACAGCTGCGGAGACCCAGTACTTC. This translates into CASSPGTAAETQYF.

The chain is built from TRBV6-1 and TRBJ1-5; the D is unclear. The CDR3 is 15 residues long. In germline, CDR1 is MNHNS, CDR2 SASEGT. Trimming removed 7 bases at V and 9 bases at J, with 22 bases between. The CDR3 sequence: CASTPWALQVGPQHF. CDR3 DNA sequence: TGTGCCAGCACCCCGTGGGCCCTTCAAGTAGGGCCCCAGCATTTT.

This chain connects TRBV5-1 to TRBJ1-5; a possible D gene is TRBD1 (6 bases). The germline CDR1 and CDR2 sequences are SGHRS and YFSETQ. Trimming stripped 7 bases from V and 2 bases from J, with 13 bases between. CDR3 length: 14 residues. CDR3 sequence: CASSVAGGNQPQHF. The CDR3 DNA is TGCGCCAGCTCAGTCGCAGGGGGCAATCAGCCCCAGCATTTT.

This chain links TRBV5-1 with TRBJ2-5; 9 bases match TRBD1. The J call could be wrong; TRBJ2-7 is a better fit for the DNA end. The length of the CDR3 is 16 residues. Per germline, CDR1 SGHRS and CDR2 YFSETQ. CDR3 sequence reads: CASSLGGTGPPNEQYF. CDR3 in DNA: TGCGCCAGCAGCTTGGGGGGGACAGGGCCCCCTAACGAGCAGTACTTC.

The chain carries TRBV19 and TRBJ1-5, with a possible D match to TRBD1 (5 bases). Germline assignment: CDR1 LNHDA and CDR2 SQIVND (reference sequence). The CDR3 covers 22 residues. V dropped 6 bases and J dropped 0 bases, with 33 bases sitting between them. The CDR3 loop reads CASSTHAFDRTYNQDSNQPQHF. In DNA form, the CDR3 reads TGTGCCAGTAGCACACACGCTTTCGACAGAACCTATAACCAGGATAGCAATCAGCCCCAGCATTTT.

V is TRBV9 and J is TRBJ2-1, with a weak D call TRBD2 (5 bases). CDR1 and CDR2 (germline): SGDLS, YYNGEE. This CDR3 comprises 16 residues. V gave up 0 bases and J gave up 1 base, with 11 bases separating them. CDR3: CASSVVGGGSYNEQFF. The CDR3 DNA reads TGTGCCAGCAGCGTAGTCGGTGGCGGGTCCTACAATGAGCAGTTCTTC.

The genes are TRBV6-6 and TRBJ2-5; the match to TRBD2 covers 7 bases. Trimming cost V 10 bases and J 4 bases; bases outside gene matches: 12. The germline gives CDR1 MNHNY, CDR2 SVGAGI (reference sequence). CDR3 length: 14 amino acids. The CDR3 DNA reads as TGTGCCACAACTTGGGCAACGGGGGGAGAGACCCAGTACTTC. It codes for CATTWATGGETQYF.

The sample holds a few counts of this clone. The chain uses TRBV28 and TRBJ2-1; TRBD2 is a possible D gene (6 bases). The CDR3 loop spans 15 amino acids. The V gene lost 7 bases and the J gene lost 1 base, with 14 bases spanning the gap. Germline assignment: CDR1 MDHEN and CDR2 SYDVKM. The CDR3 DNA reads as TGTGCCAGCATAAGCCCGGGACTTTCCTACAATGAGCAGTTCTTC. It yields the protein CASISPGLSYNEQFF. The full variable domain, in which reference TRBV28 and TRBJ2-1 provide the parts outside the CDR3, is DVKVTQSSRYLVKRTGEKVFLECVQDMDHENMFWYRQDPGLGLRLIYFSYDVKMKEKGDIPEGYSVSREKKERFSLILESASTNQTSMYLCASISPGLSYNEQFFGPGTRLTVL.

This chain uses TRBV25-1 with TRBJ2-3; 9 bases map to TRBD1. V shed 4 bases and J 1 base; nucleotides not matched to a gene: 9. Germline lookup yields CDR1 MGHDK and CDR2 SYGVNS. There are 17 residues in the CDR3. CDR3 DNA: TGTGCCAGCAGTGTCTGGCGACAGGGGGGCGGCACAGATACGCAGTATTTT. Translation: CASSVWRQGGGTDTQYF.

Relative to its sample, this clone is large. The V gene is TRBV10-3, the J gene TRBJ2-2; a weak D match, TRBD1 (6 bases). V was shortened by 8 bases and J by 4 bases, with 14 bases between the two germline ends. Per germline, CDR1 ENHRY and CDR2 SYGVKD. The CDR3 is 14 amino acids. The CDR3 is CAIRTELSTGELFF. The CDR3 nucleotides are TGTGCCATCCGGACAGAACTGTCCACCGGGGAGCTGTTTTTT.

This clone was recorded a few times. The chain recombines TRBV6-5 with TRBJ2-1, with D unclear. Trimming removed 5 bases at V and 9 bases at J, with 8 bases between. Germline-derived CDR1 and CDR2 are MNHEY and SVGAGI. The CDR3 length is 11 residues. In DNA form, the CDR3 reads TGTGCCAGCAGTACTGCCCGTGAGCAGTTCTTC. It encodes CASSTAREQFF.

The genes are TRBV19 and TRBJ2-2, with D perhaps TRBD2 (6 bases). V lost 6 bases to trimming and J lost 0 bases, with 11 bases between them. Germline CDR1 and CDR2: LNHDA and SQIVND (reference sequence). CDR3 length: 15 amino acids. CDR3 in DNA: TGTGCCAGTAGGGTTAGCGGAGCGAACACCGGGGAGCTGTTTTTT. This translates into CASRVSGANTGELFF. The entire variable domain, with the rest obtained from reference TRBV19 and TRBJ2-2, is as follows: DGGITQSPKYLFRKEGQNVTLSCEQNLNHDAMYWYRQDPGQGLRLIYYSQIVNDFQKGDIAEGYSVSREKKESFPLTVTSAQKNPTAFYLCASRVSGANTGELFFGEGSRLTVL.

Regarding this clone: A read error may produce the germline difference seen at one junction end. The J gene is TRBJ1-2, the V gene TRBV11-2, with a weak D call TRBD1 (6 bases). CDR1 and CDR2 (germline): SGHAT, FQNNGV. The CDR3 is made up of 12 amino acids. This chain's CDR3 is CASSLDRETGFF. CDR3 nucleotides: TGTGCCAGCAGCTTAGATAGGGAGACAGGTTTTTTC.

The chain couples TRBV18 to TRBJ2-1, with a weak D call TRBD2 (6 bases). The germline V and J ends were trimmed by 3 bases and 8 bases, with 14 bases remaining between them. Germline CDR1 is KGHSH and CDR2 is LQKENI. The CDR3 has 14 amino acids. CDR3 residues: CASSPGGYVDEQFF. The CDR3 DNA is TGTGCCAGCTCACCGGGGGGATACGTTGATGAGCAGTTCTTC.